A selection of T cell receptor beta chains follows, all from one sample in a study of blood T cell repertoires in COVID-19. Produced via immunoSEQ multiplex PCR; TCRdb's table is partial and in-frame only. Of 100,000 to 150,000 clones listed, about four fifths are singletons. Sample: peripheral blood. All receptors come from a man aged 25-45 years with COVID-19, enrolled during active disease. The CDR3 runs from the conserved cysteine through the conserved F or W. The D gene is left open where the match is weak. Clone size is shown for a subset of rows, as once, few, many or a class of expanded clone.

TRBV5-5	-	-	TRBJ2-1	CASSRDTPGEQFF	TGTGCCAGCAGCCGGGACACTCCTGGGGAGCAGTTCTTC
TRBV6-5	-	TRBD1	TRBJ1-4	CASMPGQGREKLFF	TGTGCCAGCATGCCGGGACAGGGAAGGGAAAAACTGTTTTTT
TRBV3-1/TRBV3-2	-	-	TRBJ1-1	CASTLSLGGGTEAFF	TGTGCCAGCACCCTTTCCCTGGGAGGGGGCACTGAAGCTTTCTTT
TRBV6-1	few	-	TRBJ2-7	CASSERTPLYEQYF	TGTGCCAGCAGTGAACGCACACCTCTCTACGAGCAGTACTTC
TRBV19	-	-	TRBJ1-3	CASRSTGPSSGNTIYF	TGTGCCAGTAGATCTACAGGGCCGAGCTCTGGAAACACCATATATTTT
TRBV29-1	once	-	TRBJ2-7	CSVRAGSSYEQYF	TGCAGCGTTCGAGCCGGGAGCTCCTACGAGCAGTACTTC
TRBV27	-	-	TRBJ1-5	CASSSEGFGNQPQHF	TGTGCCAGCAGTTCCGAGGGATTCGGCAATCAGCCCCAGCATTTT
TRBV12-3/TRBV12-4	-	-	TRBJ2-7	CASTEGAYEQYF	TGTGCCAGCACTGAGGGGGCCTACGAGCAGTACTTC
TRBV7-6	-	-	TRBJ1-2	CASSSRQGPRDGYTF	TGTGCCAGCAGCTCCAGGCAGGGCCCTCGGGATGGCTACACCTTC
TRBV13	once	-	TRBJ1-2	CASSLEGNRMYGYTF	TGTGCCAGCAGCTTAGAAGGGAACAGGATGTACGGCTACACCTTC
TRBV7-2	-	TRBD1	TRBJ1-1	CASSLVAGGYGTEAFF	TGTGCCAGCAGCTTAGTGGCAGGGGGATACGGCACTGAAGCTTTCTTT
TRBV7-6	-	TRBD2	TRBJ2-5	CASSLASSGGHSGTQYF	TGTGCCAGCAGCTTAGCGTCTAGCGGGGGCCACAGTGGGACCCAGTACTTC
TRBV27	-	TRBD1	TRBJ1-5	CASSQATGGGQPQHF	TGTGCCAGCAGCCAAGCCACAGGGGGGGGTCAGCCCCAGCATTTT
TRBV5-5	once	-	TRBJ2-5	CASSHSQGYVETQYF	TGTGCCAGCAGCCACTCTCAGGGGTACGTCGAGACCCAGTACTTC
TRBV29-1	-	TRBD1	TRBJ2-2	CSVEGLKTRTGATGELFF	TGCAGCGTTGAAGGACTGAAAACCCGGACAGGGGCGACCGGGGAGCTGTTTTTT
TRBV10-1	-	TRBD1	TRBJ2-7	CASRSPDRGSSYEQYF	TGCGCCAGCAGGAGCCCTGACAGGGGGAGCTCCTACGAGCAGTACTTC
TRBV6-4	-	-	TRBJ2-2	CASSEAANTGELFF	TGTGCCAGCAGTGAGGCGGCGAACACCGGGGAGCTGTTTTTT
TRBV4-3	once	TRBD1	TRBJ2-7	CASSPGTGGEQYF	TGCGCCAGCAGCCCCGGGACAGGGGGCGAGCAGTACTTC
TRBV29-1	-	-	TRBJ2-5	CSHPGPQGETQYF	TGCAGCCATCCCGGCCCACAGGGTGAGACCCAGTACTTC
TRBV6-5	-	-	TRBJ1-1	CASRDWTEEHTEAFF	TGTGCCAGCAGGGACTGGACAGAAGAACACACTGAAGCTTTCTTT
TRBV18	-	-	TRBJ1-5	CASSPSEDQPQHF	TGTGCCAGCTCACCTTCAGAAGATCAGCCCCAGCATTTT